This TCR beta chain appears in the sequencing data of a study of blood T cell repertoires in COVID-19. Study as a whole: COVID-19 samples, acute and convalescent, were from the United States, Italy and Spain.

Using immunoSEQ multiplex PCR, the repertoire was profiled, and TCRdb retains in-frame clones only, with some absent. The sample has some 200,000 clones; approximately 85% are singletons. V shed 4 bases, J shed 4 bases, and the junction held 8 bases outside the gene matches. Germline V gives CDR1 SGHRS, CDR2 YFSETQ. This CDR3 has 15 residues. The sample taken for sequencing was peripheral blood. The sequence was obtained from a woman of 80 years or more with acute or convalescent COVID-19. The chain carries TRBV5-1 and TRBJ1-1, with 9 bases lining up with TRBD1. CDR3 bases: TGCGCCAGCAGCCCGGGGGGACAGGGAGGCACTGAAGCTTTCTTT. Its protein is CASSPGGQGGTEAFF.